The clone carrying this T cell receptor (beta chain) was seen many times. What it recognizes is unknown. This sample was taken from a study of T cells in Graves' hyperthyroidism and ophthalmopathy. General observations from the study: Clonotypes that were expanded in thyroid above 0.001 mostly appeared in blood too.

TCR beta CDR3 regions were amplified from RNA. HTBI primers drove first-round RT-PCR of the TCR CDR3. Via MiXCR, TCRdb re-called the multiplex PCR reads, giving one row per CDR3 protein. The sample has roughly 700,000 distinct CDR3 sequences, around 13% seen once. It was around 11 ml of fresh peripheral blood that supplied the PBMCs. The source is a woman aged 18-35 years with Graves' hyperthyroidism. The sequencing sample was made of blood.

In DNA, the CDR3 is TGCAGTGCTAGAGAACCCCACCGGACATATTATGGCTACACCTTC. Amino acid sequence: CSAREPHRTYYGYTF. The rearrangement links TRBV20-1 to TRBJ1-2; possibly TRBD1 for D (5 bases). V was pared by 0 bases and J by 5 bases, with 16 bases between. The CDR3 loop spans 15 amino acids. Germline CDR1 is DFQATT and CDR2 is SNEGSKA (reference sequence).